Each of the 14 T cell receptor beta chains below was sequenced from the same sample in a study of blood T cell repertoires in COVID-19 (dated by TCRdb to the early 2020s). Libraries were prepared through the immunoSEQ multiplex PCR assay. TCRdb provides this immuneACCESS table in a form limited to in-frame rearrangements. Some clones are lacking; in checked studies, under half of them reflect an unresolved V gene, and why the rest are absent is not known. Within this sample are over 250,000 clones, with nearly 90% of them counted one time only. The ten largest clonotypes hold 1.5% to 2% of the sample. The sequencing input was PBMCs or T cells enriched from blood (not recorded which). All receptors derive from a woman aged 55-75 years who had recovered from COVID-19.

In this sample, this clone turned up a few times. This sequence joins TRBV28 and TRBJ2-3, with TRBD2 as a possible D gene (6 bases). This CDR3 contains 15 residues. Germline CDR1 MDHEN, CDR2 SYDVKM. V was pared by 3 bases and J by 2 bases, with 12 bases between. The CDR3: CASSLSSVPTDTQYF. Written as DNA, the CDR3 is TGTGCCAGCAGTTTGTCTAGCGTTCCCACAGATACGCAGTATTTT.

CDR3 in amino acids: CASRRLGGLGEQYF. CDR3 sequence (DNA): TGTGCCAGCAGGCGACTGGGGGGGTTGGGGGAGCAGTACTTC. The chain couples TRBV6-5 to TRBJ2-7; TRBD2 matches at 7 bases. The V gene end was trimmed by 6 bases and the J gene end by 7 bases; junction bases not matched to a gene: 12. CDR3 length: 14 amino acids. CDR1 and CDR2 (germline): MNHEY, SVGAGI.

This sequence joins TRBV2 and TRBJ1-1; D might be TRBD1 (5 bases). Per germline, CDR1 SNHLY and CDR2 FYNNEI. The CDR3 loop spans 12 amino acids. Between the trimmed V and J ends, which lost 6 bases and 4 bases, there was a span of 9 bases. The CDR3 protein is CASRQAPTEAFF. The CDR3 DNA is TGTGCCAGCAGACAGGCCCCCACTGAAGCTTTCTTT.

This clone was seen only once. V usage is TRBV12-3 or TRBV12-4 and J usage is TRBJ1-1; D is undetermined. CDR3 size: 12 residues. Trimming took off 1 base at V and 7 bases at J, with 7 bases between the two ends. The CDR3 coding sequence is TGTGCCAGCAGTTTAGAGACGGGTGAAGCTTTCTTT. Its translation: CASSLETGEAFF.

This chain links TRBV2 with TRBJ2-7; TRBD2 matches 13 bases. Germline CDR1 is SNHLY and CDR2 is FYNNEI. The CDR3 runs to 15 residues. Unmatched junction bases numbered 7, after V lost 5 bases and J lost 6 bases. Here the CDR3 reads CASSQTSGGTSEQYF. The DNA of the CDR3 is TGTGCCAGCAGTCAGACTAGCGGGGGGACTAGCGAGCAGTACTTC.

This clone came up once. The V call is TRBV5-4, the J call TRBJ1-6, with TRBD1 matching over 9 bases. Germline V gene sequence: CDR1 SGHNT, CDR2 YYREEE (reference sequence). Trimming removed 3 bases from V and 6 bases from J; junction bases left unmatched: 4. This CDR3 is built from 15 residues. Here the CDR3 reads CASSWGQGSNSPLHF. CDR3 coding DNA: TGTGCCAGCAGCTGGGGACAGGGAAGTAATTCACCCCTCCACTTT.

This clone was detected only once. The genes are TRBV10-3 and TRBJ1-6; tentatively, D is TRBD1 (5 bases). The CDR3 consists of 13 residues. V was shortened by 6 bases and J by 9 bases, with 12 bases between the two germline ends. Looked up from germline, CDR1 is ENHRY and CDR2 is SYGVKD. The CDR3 here is CAISPGLGSPLHF. The CDR3 nucleotides are TGTGCCATCAGCCCGGGACTCGGTTCACCCCTCCACTTT.

A single count supports this clone. This chain links TRBV14 with TRBJ1-3; D unresolved. Germline V gene sequence: CDR1 SGHDN, CDR2 FVKESK. Trimming pared 3 bases from V and 0 bases from J, leaving 12 bases between. This CDR3 contains 16 residues. In nucleotides, the CDR3 is TGTGCCAGCAGCCAGAGAGACTGGAGCTCTGGAAACACCATATATTTT. Encoded protein: CASSQRDWSSGNTIYF.

This clone has a single count. The genes are TRBV5-1 and TRBJ1-1, with TRBD1 identical over 7 bases. Germline loops: CDR1 SGHRS, CDR2 YFSETQ. The CDR3 runs to 15 residues. After removal of 4 bases from V and 1 base from J, the junction contained 7 bases not matched to a gene. The CDR3 bases are TGCGCCAGCAGCCGTGACAGGGCTGGGAACACTGAAGCTTTCTTT. It codes for CASSRDRAGNTEAFF.

This clone has more than one count but fewer than ten. The chain recombines TRBV23-1 with TRBJ1-1, with D unresolved. TRBV23-1 is classed as an ORF, of uncertain function. The CDR3 runs 11 residues. V shed 10 bases and J shed 0 bases, with 6 bases lying between them. CDR3 DNA: TGCGCCACGGCGGTGAACACTGAAGCTTTCTTT. Amino acid sequence: CATAVNTEAFF.

The chain uses TRBV7-9 and TRBJ1-1; D unclear. Trimming cost V 7 bases and J 4 bases, with 13 bases left between them. The CDR3 totals 13 residues. The germline gives CDR1 SEHNR, CDR2 FQNEAQ (reference sequence). The DNA for the CDR3 is TGTGCCAGCACCTATGCGGGTGGCACTGAAGCTTTCTTT. As protein: CASTYAGGTEAFF.

This clone has just a few counts. This chain joins TRBV12-3 or TRBV12-4 and TRBJ2-2; D gene uncertain. The CDR3 is 12 residues long. Trimming took off 4 bases at V and 6 bases at J, with 6 bases between the two ends. The CDR3 DNA reads as TGTGCCAGCAGTTCCAGGCCCGGGGAGCTGTTTTTT. It codes for CASSSRPGELFF.

V and J are TRBV6-1 and TRBJ1-1; D is uncertain. The CDR3 contains 13 residues. Trimming cost V 2 bases and J 5 bases, with 9 bases left between them. In germline, CDR1 is MNHNS, CDR2 SASEGT. CDR3 protein: CASSEPPRTEAFF. The CDR3 DNA follows: TGTGCCAGCAGTGAACCCCCGAGGACTGAAGCTTTCTTT.

The V and J genes are TRBV14 and TRBJ2-5; 10 bases are shared with TRBD2. This CDR3 has 19 residues. From germline, CDR1 is SGHDN and CDR2 FVKESK. The J segment lost 2 bases and the V segment lost 0 bases, leaving 12 bases of the junction unmatched. The CDR3 spells CASSQESIAGGTFQETQYF. The CDR3 region has the DNA TGTGCCAGCAGCCAAGAGTCGATAGCGGGGGGCACATTTCAAGAGACCCAGTACTTC.